These 9 T cell receptor beta chains share one sample of origin, sequenced in a study of cytomegalovirus exposure and HLA in healthy donors (dated 2017 in TCRdb). The method was the immunoSEQ multiplex PCR assay. A mixture of 60 forward primers for TCR Vbeta segments and 13 reverse primers for TCR Jbeta segments was used in the multiplex PCR. TCRdb carries this immuneACCESS record with in-frame sequences only. Its versions omit some clonotypes, under half of them owing to an unresolved V gene in the studies checked, with the rest unexplained. The sample contains under 200,000 clones, around 76% of them found a single time. The top ten clonotypes cover about 1.6% of the sample. The sample was PBMCs. These TCRs come from a girl aged 10 to 17 in good health and CMV-seropositive.

V usage is TRBV27 and J usage is TRBJ2-1, with 10 bases aligning to TRBD2. V lost 0 bases and J lost 8; bases outside the gene matches: 7. In germline, CDR1 is MNHEY, CDR2 SMNVEV (reference sequence). The CDR3 has 16 residues. The CDR3 is CASSLSPSGRMDEQFF. In nucleotides, the CDR3 is TGTGCCAGCAGTTTATCCCCTAGCGGGAGAATGGATGAGCAGTTCTTC.

The chain carries TRBV25-1 and TRBJ2-3; tentative D call: TRBD2 (5 bases). The CDR3 runs 16 residues. Trimming took off 2 bases at V and 0 bases at J, with 12 bases between the two ends. Germline V gene sequence: CDR1 MGHDK, CDR2 SYGVNS. The CDR3 coding sequence is TGTGCCAGCAGTGAAAGTGCGGGCCGGAGCACAGATACGCAGTATTTT. It codes for CASSESAGRSTDTQYF.

V is TRBV2 and J is TRBJ2-7; the D is unclear. Trimming stripped 4 bases from V and 4 bases from J, with 5 bases between. This CDR3 is 11 amino acids long. The V gene's germline CDR1 is SNHLY and CDR2 FYNNEI. DNA of the CDR3: TGTGCCAGCAGTGGCCAGTACGAGCAGTACTTC. It encodes CASSGQYEQYF.

V and J are TRBV7-9 and TRBJ2-2; TRBD1 matches at 11 bases. The CDR3 sequence is 15 residues long. Germline loops: CDR1 SEHNR, CDR2 FQNEAQ (reference sequence). Trimming removed 4 bases from V and 2 bases from J; junction bases left unmatched: 0. DNA of the CDR3: TGTGCCAGCAGCTGGACAGGGGGCAACACCGGGGAGCTGTTTTTT. This encodes CASSWTGGNTGELFF.

J is TRBJ1-2 and V is TRBV28; 10 nucleotides align to TRBD1. The CDR3 is 14 amino acids. The V gene end was trimmed by 4 bases and the J gene end by 3 bases; junction bases not matched to a gene: 2. CDR1 MDHEN and CDR2 SYDVKM come from the germline V gene. CDR3 DNA: TGTGCCAGCAGTTCGGGACAGGGGTACTATGGCTACACCTTC. Protein product: CASSSGQGYYGYTF.

The J gene is TRBJ2-7, the V gene TRBV30; a possible D gene is TRBD1 (6 bases). V was cut by 2 bases and J by 4 bases, with 18 bases left in between. The CDR3 sequence is 15 residues long. The germline CDR1 and CDR2 sequences are GTSNPN and SVGIG (reference sequence). CDR3 residues: CAWSRSRLQGYEQYF. The CDR3 DNA reads as TGTGCCTGGAGTCGGTCGAGGCTCCAGGGGTACGAGCAGTACTTC.

The rearrangement links TRBV28 to TRBJ1-5; 9 positions agree with TRBD1. CDR3 length: 15 amino acids. CDR1 is MDHEN and CDR2 is SYDVKM in the germline V gene. Losses at the gene ends were 3 bases for V and 3 bases for J; bases not matched to a gene: 3. CDR3 in amino acids: CASSLRDRVNQPQHF. CDR3 DNA sequence: TGTGCCAGCAGTTTGCGGGACAGGGTCAATCAGCCCCAGCATTTT.

This chain joins TRBV7-2 and TRBJ1-1; TRBD1 matches 7 bases. Unmatched junction bases numbered 7, after V lost 5 bases and J lost 4 bases. The CDR3 is 14 residues long. In germline, CDR1 is SGHTA, CDR2 FQGNSA. The CDR3 coding sequence is TGTGCCAGCAGCACCGGAGGGGGCGGCACTGAAGCTTTCTTT. Its protein is CASSTGGGGTEAFF. The full variable domain, rest sourced from reference TRBV7-2 and TRBJ1-1, is GAGVSQSPSNKVTEKGKDVELRCDPISGHTALYWYRQSLGQGLEFLIYFQGNSAPDKSGLPSDRFSAERTGGSVSTLTIQRTQQEDSAVYLCASSTGGGGTEAFFGQGTRLTVV.

The CDR3 coding sequence is TGCGCCAGCAGCTTGGATCGGACTAGCGGTTACGAGCAGTACTTC. Residues: CASSLDRTSGYEQYF. The chain links TRBV5-1 to TRBJ2-7; 10 bases are shared with TRBD2. Trimming cost V 0 bases and J 4 bases; bases outside gene matches: 4. CDR1 and CDR2 (germline): SGHRS, YFSETQ. The CDR3 is 15 residues long.